Shown below are 21 T cell receptor beta chains from a single sample sequenced in a study of control samples from healthy donors and cancer patients (dated by TCRdb to 2020 to 2021). The library was produced with the immunoSEQ multiplex PCR assay. TCRdb retrieved this table from immuneACCESS and kept in-frame rearrangements only. Not all clones are present; in checked studies, unresolved V genes account for under half, and no reason is known for the remainder. This sample holds tens of thousands of clones; approximately 89% were observed only once. Of the sample, approximately 5.5% is held by the ten largest clones. Source material: PBMCs. These receptors were obtained from a man aged 55 to 69 with colorectal cancer.

This clone was detected once. The chain links TRBV3-1 (or the pseudogene TRBV3-2) to TRBJ1-1, with D perhaps matching TRBD1 (5 bases). Germline CDR1 LGHDT, CDR2 YNNKEL (reference sequence). Trimming pared 4 bases from V and 6 bases from J, leaving 9 bases between. CDR3 length: 12 amino acids. CDR3 amino acids: CASSRRGAEAFF. The CDR3 bases are TGTGCCAGCAGCCGCCGAGGGGCTGAAGCTTTCTTT.

This clone was found once. The rearrangement uses TRBV10-1 and TRBJ2-1, with TRBD1 matching over 10 bases. Germline values: CDR1 WNHNN, CDR2 SYGVQD (reference sequence). The CDR3 runs to 13 residues. V shed 11 bases and J 9 bases; nucleotides not matched to a gene: 10. The CDR3 reads CARRGQGEGEQFF. The DNA of the CDR3 is TGCGCCCGCCGTGGACAGGGGGAGGGTGAGCAGTTCTTC.

The CDR3 sequence: CASSLTQGAGELFF. The CDR3, as DNA: TGCGCCAGCAGCTTGACTCAGGGGGCCGGGGAGCTGTTTTTT. J is TRBJ2-2 and V is TRBV5-1; 7 positions agree with TRBD1. The CDR3 has 14 amino acids. With V trimmed by 1 base and J by 6 bases, 3 bases remained unmatched. Germline V gene sequence: CDR1 SGHRS, CDR2 YFSETQ.

The chain has TRBV6-6 and TRBJ2-5; 7 bases are shared with TRBD1. This CDR3 is built from 12 residues. CDR1 and CDR2 (germline): MNHNY, SVGAGI (reference sequence). V lost 8 bases, J lost 4 bases, and 4 bases stayed unmatched. This CDR3 is CASARGLETQYF. The DNA of the CDR3 is TGTGCCAGCGCCAGGGGGTTAGAGACCCAGTACTTC.

This rearrangement joins TRBV9 to TRBJ1-6; D not certain. The germline V gene encodes CDR1 SGDLS and CDR2 YYNGEE. V lost 4 bases and J lost 5, with 13 bases in between. The CDR3 loop spans 15 amino acids. The CDR3 DNA is TGTGCCAGCAGCTACTCCGGAGGCCATAATTCACCCCTCCACTTT. It yields the protein CASSYSGGHNSPLHF.

This chain joins TRBV28 and TRBJ1-6; 8 bases are a match to TRBD1. CDR1 is MDHEN, CDR2 SYDVKM, per germline. The CDR3 has 16 amino acids. Germline trimming cut 6 bases from V and 9 bases from J; bases unmatched to any gene: 13. CDR3 loop: CASRRTGFGASSPLHF. CDR3 bases: TGTGCCAGCAGGAGGACAGGGTTTGGGGCTTCTTCACCCCTCCACTTT.

This clone came up once. This chain joins TRBV28 and TRBJ2-1; TRBD2 agrees at 14 bases. The CDR3 extends over 20 amino acids. Germline assignment: CDR1 MDHEN and CDR2 SYDVKM. Losses at the gene ends were 4 bases for V and 0 bases for J; bases not matched to a gene: 11. The CDR3 nucleotides are TGTGCCAGCAGTTCCGGACTAGCGGGGGGACAATCAAACTCCTACAATGAGCAGTTCTTC. It translates to CASSSGLAGGQSNSYNEQFF.

The V and J genes are TRBV2 and TRBJ1-5, with D hard to call. The CDR3 has 14 residues. Germline V gene sequence: CDR1 SNHLY, CDR2 FYNNEI. The V end lost 6 bases, the J end lost 1 base, and 10 bases lay between the germline ends. The CDR3 DNA sequence: TGTGCCAGCAGACCAACATTAAGCAATCAGCCCCAGCATTTT. This translates into CASRPTLSNQPQHF.

This rearrangement joins TRBV28 to TRBJ1-2, with TRBD1 matching 7 bases. The junction had 20 bases not matched to a gene; V was cut back by 6 bases and J by 1 base. Looked up from germline, CDR1 is MDHEN and CDR2 is SYDVKM. CDR3 size: 19 residues. CDR3 bases: TGTGCCAGCAGACCAGTTTATCCCAAACGACAGGGCCTTAACTATGGCTACACCTTC. It yields the protein CASRPVYPKRQGLNYGYTF.

V gene TRBV12-5 combines with J gene TRBJ2-3; unclear D gene. Trimming cost V 3 bases and J 4 bases, with 8 bases left between them. Germline CDR1 LGHNT, CDR2 FRNRAP. CDR3 size: 13 residues. This CDR3 reads CASGFGGADTQYF. CDR3 nucleotides: TGTGCTAGTGGTTTTGGTGGCGCAGATACGCAGTATTTT.

The rearrangement joins TRBV19 to TRBJ1-6; a possible D gene is TRBD1 (6 bases). Between the trimmed V and J ends, which lost 5 bases and 9 bases, there was a span of 8 bases. Germline V gene sequence: CDR1 LNHDA, CDR2 SQIVND (reference sequence). This CDR3 region has 12 residues. The chain's CDR3 is CASSGGSSPLHF. The CDR3 DNA reads as TGTGCCAGTAGTGGGGGCAGTTCACCCCTCCACTTT.

The chain has TRBV13 and TRBJ2-3; 14 positions agree with TRBD2. The ends lost 5 bases at V and 5 bases at J; junction bases unmatched: 12. Per the germline V gene, CDR1 is PRHDT and CDR2 is FYEKMQ (reference sequence). The CDR3 runs to 18 residues. CDR3 in amino acids: CASSHQGLAGGYRDTQYF. The CDR3 DNA reads as TGTGCCAGCAGCCACCAAGGACTAGCGGGGGGTTACCGAGATACGCAGTATTTT.

The chain couples TRBV2 to TRBJ1-1; TRBD1 matches at 10 bases. V shed 6 bases and J 0 bases; nucleotides not matched to a gene: 1. Germline CDR1 and CDR2: SNHLY and FYNNEI. The CDR3 extends over 14 amino acids. CDR3 sequence reads: CASRGQGLNTEAFF. The CDR3 DNA is TGTGCCAGCAGGGGACAGGGGTTGAACACTGAAGCTTTCTTT.

The V call is TRBV11-2, the J call TRBJ2-5; D unresolved. The CDR3 totals 11 residues. Germline V CDR1 and CDR2: SGHAT, FQNNGV. Trimming cost V 4 bases and J 5 bases, with 5 bases left between them. Here the CDR3 DNA reads TGTGCCAGCAGCTCAATGGAGACCCAGTACTTC. This gives the protein CASSSMETQYF.

The chain joins TRBV28 to TRBJ2-7; a weak D match, TRBD1 (6 bases). The germline V and J ends were trimmed by 6 bases and 2 bases, with 11 bases remaining between them. Germline assignment: CDR1 MDHEN and CDR2 SYDVKM. The CDR3 length is 13 residues. CDR3 in DNA: TGTGCCAGCAGCCCGGGGACACCCTACGAGCAGTACTTC. Translating gives CASSPGTPYEQYF. Together with reference TRBV28 and TRBJ2-7, the CDR3 gives the full variable domain: DVKVTQSSRYLVKRTGEKVFLECVQDMDHENMFWYRQDPGLGLRLIYFSYDVKMKEKGDIPEGYSVSREKKERFSLILESASTNQTSMYLCASSPGTPYEQYFGPGTRLTVT.

The chain combines TRBV10-3 with TRBJ2-7; 7 nucleotides agree with TRBD2. Losses at the gene ends were 4 bases for V and 9 bases for J; bases not matched to a gene: 9. The CDR3 is 13 residues long. CDR1 is ENHRY and CDR2 is SYGVKD in the germline V gene. This CDR3 is CAISVGGDLAQYF. The CDR3 DNA reads as TGTGCCATCAGTGTGGGGGGGGACCTCGCGCAGTACTTC.

The rearrangement joins TRBV11-3 to TRBJ2-1; 8 bases are a match to TRBD1. Per the germline V gene, CDR1 is SGHNT and CDR2 is YENEEA. The CDR3 loop spans 14 amino acids. V was clipped by 6 bases and J by 8 bases; unmatched bases: 9. CDR3 sequence: CASRGQGRMYEQFF. The DNA for the CDR3 is TGTGCCAGCAGAGGACAGGGAAGGATGTATGAGCAGTTCTTC.

The J gene is TRBJ1-2, the V gene TRBV7-2, with D perhaps matching TRBD1 (6 bases). The germline CDR1 and CDR2 sequences are SGHTA and FQGNSA. Trimming shortened V by 4 bases and J by 0 bases, and 12 bases separated the two germline ends. The CDR3 contains 15 residues. The CDR3 spells CASSSQTGANYGYTF. CDR3 nucleotide sequence: TGTGCCAGCAGCTCACAGACAGGAGCTAACTATGGCTACACCTTC.

V gene TRBV5-5 combines with J gene TRBJ2-5; D may be TRBD1 (5 bases). V was clipped by 0 bases and J by 2 bases, with 5 bases between them. CDR3 length equals 13 residues. CDR1 is SGHKS, CDR2 YYEKEE, per germline (reference sequence). The CDR3 sequence is CASSLGQQETQYF. For the CDR3, the DNA is TGTGCCAGCAGCTTGGGACAGCAAGAGACCCAGTACTTC. Complete variable domain (other parts from reference TRBV5-5 and TRBJ2-5): DAGVTQSPTHLIKTRGQQVTLRCSPISGHKSVSWYQQVLGQGPQFIFQYYEKEERGRGNFPDRFSARQFPNYSSELNVNALLLGDSALYLCASSLGQQETQYFGPGTRLLVL.

This clone was recorded only once. The chain is built from TRBV2 and TRBJ1-4, with D maybe TRBD1 (5 bases). The germline gives CDR1 SNHLY, CDR2 FYNNEI. This CDR3 is 15 amino acids long. V lost 3 bases, J lost 0 bases, and 8 bases lay in between. Here the CDR3 reads CASSDVGATNEKLFF. The CDR3 DNA reads TGTGCCAGCAGTGATGTGGGGGCAACTAATGAAAAACTGTTTTTT.

This chain joins TRBV23-1 and TRBJ1-1, with D possibly matching TRBD1 (6 bases). TRBV23-1 has ORF status, its function being uncertain. The CDR3 consists of 14 residues. Trimming took off 3 bases at V and 5 bases at J, with 13 bases between the two ends. The CDR3 region has the DNA TGCGCCAGCAGTCAGGGGGCGGGAGATACTGAAGCTTTCTTT. Translated, it gives CASSQGAGDTEAFF.